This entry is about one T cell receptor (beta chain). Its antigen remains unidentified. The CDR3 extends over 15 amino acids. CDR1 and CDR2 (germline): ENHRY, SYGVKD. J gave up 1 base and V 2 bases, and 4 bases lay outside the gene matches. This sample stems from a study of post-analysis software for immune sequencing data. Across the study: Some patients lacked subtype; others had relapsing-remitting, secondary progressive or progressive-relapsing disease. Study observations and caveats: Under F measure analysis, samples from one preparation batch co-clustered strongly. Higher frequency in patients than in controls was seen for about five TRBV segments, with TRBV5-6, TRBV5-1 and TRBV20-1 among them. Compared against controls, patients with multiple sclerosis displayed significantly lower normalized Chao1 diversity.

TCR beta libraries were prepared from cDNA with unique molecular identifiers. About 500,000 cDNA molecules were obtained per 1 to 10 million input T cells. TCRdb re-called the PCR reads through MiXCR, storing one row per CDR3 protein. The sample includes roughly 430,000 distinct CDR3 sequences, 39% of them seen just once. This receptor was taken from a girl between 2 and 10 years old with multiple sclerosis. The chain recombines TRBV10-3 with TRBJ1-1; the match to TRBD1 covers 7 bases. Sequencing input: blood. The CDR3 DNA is TGTGCCATCAGTGAGCCGGGACAGCCGAACACTGAAGCTTTCTTT. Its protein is CAISEPGQPNTEAFF.